The 21 T cell receptor beta chains reported below all come from one sample, sequenced in a study of PD-L1 blockade in urothelial cancer. The data were produced by immunoSEQ multiplex PCR, yet TCRdb's version contains in-frame clones alone and is incomplete. The data contain 70,000 to 85,000 clones, 80% to 90% of them singletons. The input for sequencing was PBMCs, taken around atezolizumab (anti-PD-L1) treatment. The receptors originated from a man between 70 and 80 years old with urothelial cancer.

This rearrangement joins TRBV10-1 to TRBJ1-1; D is undetermined. Germline V gene sequence: CDR1 WNHNN, CDR2 SYGVQD (reference sequence). The V and J ends lost 2 bases and 5 bases respectively, with 12 bases between them. CDR3 length equals 14 residues. This CDR3 reads CASSEIQSGTEAFF. Here the CDR3 DNA reads TGCGCCAGCAGTGAGATTCAGTCGGGTACTGAAGCTTTCTTT.

This clone showed up just a few times. The J gene is TRBJ2-5, the V gene TRBV5-1; D possibly corresponds to TRBD1 (6 bases). Trimming took 1 base from V and 5 from J, leaving 15 bases between them. The CDR3 runs to 15 residues. CDR1 SGHRS and CDR2 YFSETQ come from the germline V gene. As DNA, the CDR3 is TGCGCCAGCAGCTTGAATCACCCGCAGGGGGAGACCCAGTACTTC. Amino acid sequence: CASSLNHPQGETQYF. The full variable domain, its missing parts supplied by reference TRBV5-1 and TRBJ2-5, is KAGVTQTPRYLIKTRGQQVTLSCSPISGHRSVSWYQQTPGQGLQFLFEYFSETQRNKGNFPGRFSGRQFSNSRSEMNVSTLELGDSALYLCASSLNHPQGETQYFGPGTRLLVL.

This clone was recorded only once. J is TRBJ2-7 and V is TRBV28, with 8 bases lining up with TRBD2. Germline trimming cut 7 bases from V and 2 bases from J; bases unmatched to any gene: 4. Per germline, CDR1 MDHEN and CDR2 SYDVKM. The CDR3 has 13 amino acids. The CDR3 DNA follows: TGTGCCAGCACCGGGGGGGCCGCCTACGAGCAGTACTTC. It encodes CASTGGAAYEQYF. The full variable domain, completed using reference TRBV28 and TRBJ2-7, is DVKVTQSSRYLVKRTGEKVFLECVQDMDHENMFWYRQDPGLGLRLIYFSYDVKMKEKGDIPEGYSVSREKKERFSLILESASTNQTSMYLCASTGGAAYEQYFGPGTRLTVT.

This clone was seen just once. The V call is TRBV15, the J call TRBJ2-7; 7 positions agree with TRBD2. This CDR3 has 16 residues. The germline gives CDR1 LNHNV, CDR2 YYDKDF (reference sequence). The J segment lost 0 bases and the V segment lost 3 bases, leaving 8 bases of the junction unmatched. The CDR3 sequence is CATSSFLAVTSYEQYF. CDR3 coding DNA: TGTGCCACCAGCAGTTTTCTAGCGGTGACCTCCTACGAGCAGTACTTC.

CDR3 DNA sequence: TGTGCCAGCAAGGGGGACGGAGCTAACTATGGCTACACCTTC. Encoded protein: CASKGDGANYGYTF. The V gene is TRBV9, the J gene TRBJ1-2; the D gene is possibly TRBD1 (6 bases). V dropped 6 bases and J dropped 0 bases, with 12 bases sitting between them. The V gene's germline CDR1 is SGDLS and CDR2 YYNGEE. This CDR3 is built from 14 residues.

The V call is TRBV6-6, the J call TRBJ2-1, with 10 bases that match TRBD1. The germline V gene has CDR1 MNHNY and CDR2 SVGAGI (reference sequence). V gave up 4 bases and J gave up 2 bases; unmatched junction bases: 2. The CDR3 has 15 residues. The CDR3 loop reads CASSSGTGAYNEQFF. The CDR3 region has the DNA TGTGCCAGCAGTTCGGGGACAGGGGCCTACAATGAGCAGTTCTTC.

This sequence joins TRBV6-1 and TRBJ1-2; 7 bases fit TRBD1. Germline trimming cut 3 bases from V and 4 bases from J; bases unmatched to any gene: 2. The germline V gene encodes CDR1 MNHNS and CDR2 SASEGT. This CDR3 contains 13 residues. The CDR3 sequence is CASSETGSYGYTF. CDR3 in DNA: TGTGCCAGCAGTGAGACAGGGTCCTATGGCTACACCTTC.

The chain combines TRBV15 with TRBJ1-5, with D possibly TRBD1 on 6 matching bases. Germline loops: CDR1 LNHNV, CDR2 YYDKDF (reference sequence). The V end lost 0 bases, the J end lost 5 bases, and 14 bases lay between the germline ends. The CDR3 extends over 16 amino acids. CDR3 sequence reads: CATSRDIQGYHQPQHF. The DNA for the CDR3 is TGTGCCACCAGCAGAGACATACAGGGATACCATCAGCCCCAGCATTTT.

The CDR3 reads CASSKGAGGTSPATNEKLFF. The CDR3 DNA reads TGTGCCAGCAGCAAAGGGGCGGGGGGCACCTCTCCCGCAACTAATGAAAAACTGTTTTTT. The chain is built from TRBV21-1 and TRBJ1-4. TRBV21-1 is a known pseudogene. CDR3 length: 20 residues.

V and J are TRBV7-2 and TRBJ2-6, with D uncertain. Germline CDR1 SGHTA, CDR2 FQGNSA. V lost 3 bases, J lost 4 bases, and 16 bases lay in between. This CDR3 has 17 amino acids. The CDR3 nucleotides read TGTGCCAGCAGCTTGACGTCTTCCTTCGGGGGGGCCAACGTCCTGACTTTC. It yields the protein CASSLTSSFGGANVLTF.

This clone showed up just a few times. This chain uses TRBV5-4 with TRBJ2-1; perhaps TRBD2 as D (6 bases). The V and J ends lost 3 bases and 9 bases respectively, with 19 bases between them. The germline V gene encodes CDR1 SGHNT and CDR2 YYREEE (reference sequence). The CDR3 has 15 amino acids. The DNA of the CDR3 is TGTGCCAGCAGCTCCGCGGGACTTCTCTCCGGTGAGCAGTTCTTC. This encodes CASSSAGLLSGEQFF. The complete variable domain, with remaining parts taken from reference TRBV5-4 and TRBJ2-1, reads ETGVTQSPTHLIKTRGQQVTLRCSSQSGHNTVSWYQQALGQGPQFIFQYYREEENGRGNFPPRFSGLQFPNYSSELNVNALELDDSALYLCASSSAGLLSGEQFFGPGTRLTVL.

The table lists this clone with a few counts. The rearrangement uses TRBV19 and TRBJ2-7, with D uncertain. CDR1 is LNHDA and CDR2 is SQIVND in the germline V gene (reference sequence). This CDR3 has 12 residues. V lost 3 bases and J lost 7, with 10 bases in between. The DNA for the CDR3 is TGTGCCAGTAGTATTTCAACGAGGGAGCAGTACTTC. Protein: CASSISTREQYF. Combining the CDR3 with reference TRBV19 and TRBJ2-7 gives the whole variable domain DGGITQSPKYLFRKEGQNVTLSCEQNLNHDAMYWYRQDPGQGLRLIYYSQIVNDFQKGDIAEGYSVSREKKESFPLTVTSAQKNPTAFYLCASSISTREQYFGPGTRLTVT.

This clone was seen more than once but under ten times. The J gene is TRBJ2-1, the V gene TRBV7-2; D remains ambiguous. CDR3 length: 13 residues. Germline V CDR1 and CDR2: SGHTA, FQGNSA. Trimming pared 1 base from V and 6 bases from J, leaving 7 bases between. The chain's CDR3 is CASSLVVVNEQFF. Written as DNA, the CDR3 is TGTGCCAGCAGCTTAGTCGTCGTCAATGAGCAGTTCTTC.

This chain links TRBV10-2 with TRBJ2-5; D gene uncertain. The CDR3 has 12 residues. Germline CDR1 reads WSHSY; CDR2 reads SAAADI. V was cut by 7 bases and J by 6 bases, with 12 bases left in between. This chain's CDR3 is CASTELGKTQYF. The DNA for the CDR3 is TGCGCCAGCACGGAGTTAGGCAAGACCCAGTACTTC.

The chain is built from TRBV28 and TRBJ2-3; TRBD2 matches 11 bases. Germline V gene lookup returns CDR1 MDHEN and CDR2 SYDVKM. This CDR3 spans 15 amino acids. J lost 1 base, V lost 8 bases, and 5 bases had no gene match. The CDR3 coding sequence is TGTGCCAGCTACGTTAGCGGGAGGGGCACAGATACGCAGTATTTT. Translation gives CASYVSGRGTDTQYF.

This chain uses TRBV18 with TRBJ1-1; perhaps TRBD1 as D (5 bases). The CDR3 is 14 amino acids. V shed 4 bases and J shed 1 base, with 10 bases lying between them. Germline V gene lookup returns CDR1 KGHSH and CDR2 LQKENI. For the CDR3, the DNA is TGTGCCAGCTCACGGACAATTAAGAACACTGAAGCTTTCTTT. Translating gives CASSRTIKNTEAFF.

This chain links TRBV18 with TRBJ2-5; 16 bases match TRBD2. Germline lookup yields CDR1 KGHSH and CDR2 LQKENI. The J segment lost 2 bases and the V segment lost 6 bases, leaving 15 bases of the junction unmatched. The CDR3 loop spans 20 amino acids. The chain's CDR3 is CASSLLAPGLAGGSQETQYF. As DNA, the CDR3 is TGTGCCAGCTCGCTTCTAGCCCCGGGACTAGCGGGAGGGTCTCAAGAGACCCAGTACTTC.

The genes are TRBV6-1 and TRBJ2-3, with 10 bases that match TRBD2. The CDR3 is 14 residues long. V lost 10 bases and J lost 1; bases outside the gene matches: 5. Germline V gives CDR1 MNHNS, CDR2 SASEGT. The CDR3 bases are TGTGCCACTTCAGGACTAGCGGGCACAGATACGCAGTATTTT. This codes for CATSGLAGTDTQYF.

The chain links TRBV6-5 to TRBJ2-3; weak D call: TRBD2 (5 bases). Germline CDR1 reads MNHEY; CDR2 reads SVGAGI. The CDR3 contains 15 residues. V lost 8 bases, J lost 7 bases, and 22 bases lay in between. The DNA for the CDR3 is TGTGCCAGCTCTCCGCGGGTGGCTACTACAAATACGCAGTATTTT. Its translation: CASSPRVATTNTQYF.

The rearrangement links TRBV5-4 to TRBJ1-4, with 7 bases matching TRBD1. In germline, CDR1 is SGHNT, CDR2 YYREEE (reference sequence). The CDR3 spans 15 residues. V shed 4 bases, J shed 3 bases, and the junction held 6 bases outside the gene matches. Here the CDR3 DNA reads TGTGCCAGCAGCGCCCGGACAGGACCTAATGAAAAACTGTTTTTT. Translating it yields CASSARTGPNEKLFF.

V and J are TRBV28 and TRBJ2-1; weak D call: TRBD2 (6 bases). Germline-derived CDR1 and CDR2 are MDHEN and SYDVKM. The CDR3 has 13 residues. Trimming stripped 2 bases from V and 4 bases from J, with 6 bases between. As DNA, the CDR3 is TGTGCCAGCAGTTTAGCGGGATACAATGAGCAGTTCTTC. Translating gives CASSLAGYNEQFF.